Each of the 23 T cell receptor beta chains below was sequenced from the same sample in a study of OX40 agonist ivuxolimab in advanced cancers. Produced via immunoSEQ multiplex PCR; TCRdb's table is partial and in-frame only. The table includes 50,000 to 55,000 clones, approximately 81% detected once. The sequenced sample was CD4+ or CD8+ T cells sorted from blood, obtained in a trial of the OX40 agonist ivuxolimab. The receptor set was obtained from an adult with an advanced solid tumor such as melanoma, head and neck, liver or kidney cancer.

This clone was observed a handful of times. The chain couples TRBV19 to TRBJ2-7; 9 bases align to TRBD2. Germline CDR1 reads LNHDA; CDR2 reads SQIVND (reference sequence). The V and J ends lost 4 bases and 6 bases, in that order; junction bases with no gene match: 7. This CDR3 is built from 14 residues. The CDR3 protein is CASSSGRAYSEQYF. As DNA, the CDR3 is TGTGCCAGTAGTAGCGGGAGGGCCTATAGCGAGCAGTACTTC.

In its sample, this clone was seen once. V gene TRBV5-1 combines with J gene TRBJ2-7, with D perhaps TRBD1 (5 bases). This CDR3 region has 15 residues. Per germline, CDR1 SGHRS and CDR2 YFSETQ. V lost 0 bases to trimming and J lost 1 base, with 11 bases between them. CDR3 in DNA: TGCGCCAGCAGCTTGGCCGAGCAGGGATCCTACGAGCAGTACTTC. Amino acid sequence: CASSLAEQGSYEQYF.

This clone showed up just once. The CDR3 loop reads CASSLDRSSYNEQFF. The CDR3 DNA reads as TGTGCCAGCAGCTTGGACAGGAGCTCCTACAATGAGCAGTTCTTC. The chain links TRBV7-2 to TRBJ2-1; TRBD1 agrees at 7 bases. The CDR3 covers 15 residues. Germline V lookup: CDR1 SGHTA, CDR2 FQGNSA. J gave up 0 bases and V 3 bases, and 2 bases lay outside the gene matches.

The gene calls are TRBV9 and TRBJ2-3; D possibly corresponds to TRBD2 (6 bases). Germline CDR1 is SGDLS and CDR2 is YYNGEE. Trimming pared 6 bases from V and 3 bases from J, leaving 14 bases between. CDR3 length: 14 residues. Written as DNA, the CDR3 is TGTGCCAGCACTTCCGGGAGTCGGACAGATACGCAGTATTTT. Residues: CASTSGSRTDTQYF.

A few counts support this clone. The CDR3 nucleotides read TGCGCCAGCACAGAGCGGGTGGGCTATGGCTACACCTTC. Translating gives CASTERVGYGYTF. The chain links TRBV5-1 to TRBJ1-2; D gene unclear. Germline CDR1 SGHRS, CDR2 YFSETQ. The CDR3 consists of 13 residues. Trimming left V 6 bases short and J 4 bases short, with 13 bases between. Supplemented by reference TRBV5-1 and TRBJ1-2, the full variable domain reads KAGVTQTPRYLIKTRGQQVTLSCSPISGHRSVSWYQQTPGQGLQFLFEYFSETQRNKGNFPGRFSGRQFSNSRSEMNVSTLELGDSALYLCASTERVGYGYTFGSGTRLTVV.

This clone was seen a few times. V usage is TRBV19 and J usage is TRBJ1-5; D perhaps matches TRBD1 (6 bases). The CDR3 sequence is 15 residues long. Deletions cut 3 bases from V and 3 bases from J, with 12 bases between. Germline values: CDR1 LNHDA, CDR2 SQIVND (reference sequence). The CDR3 DNA follows: TGTGCCAGTAGTATCCGGGGGGCGACCAATCAGCCCCAGCATTTT. It codes for CASSIRGATNQPQHF.

This rearrangement joins TRBV7-3 to TRBJ1-4; D is perhaps TRBD1 (5 bases). The germline gives CDR1 SGHTA, CDR2 FQGTGA. V lost 2 bases to trimming and J lost 3 bases, with 10 bases between them. This CDR3 is built from 15 residues. CDR3 nucleotide sequence: TGTGCCAGCAGCTTAGAGGGGCAGCCTAATGAAAAACTGTTTTTT. Protein: CASSLEGQPNEKLFF.

The sample holds one count of this clone. The chain couples TRBV19 to TRBJ1-5, with D uncertain. CDR3 length: 13 amino acids. Germline V lookup: CDR1 LNHDA, CDR2 SQIVND (reference sequence). V lost 3 bases and J lost 6, with 9 bases in between. As DNA, the CDR3 is TGTGCCAGTAGTATCCAGCTTCGTCAGCCCCAGCATTTT. Translation: CASSIQLRQPQHF.

The gene calls are TRBV4-1 and TRBJ2-1; D might be TRBD2 (5 bases). The CDR3 totals 17 residues. The germline gives CDR1 MGHRA, CDR2 YSYEKL. Between the trimmed V and J ends, which lost 1 base and 0 bases, there was a span of 13 bases. CDR3 coding DNA: TGCGCCAGCAGCCAAGGTGGCGGGCCTCTCTCCTACAATGAGCAGTTCTTC. As protein: CASSQGGGPLSYNEQFF.

This clone has a single count. The chain couples TRBV4-2 to TRBJ2-1; D is perhaps TRBD1 (6 bases). This CDR3 has 13 amino acids. The germline gives CDR1 LGHNA, CDR2 YNFKEQ. V was shortened by 0 bases and J by 9 bases, with 9 bases between the two germline ends. The CDR3 loop is CASSQDRGSEQFF. The CDR3 DNA reads TGTGCCAGCAGCCAAGATAGGGGGTCTGAGCAGTTCTTC.

This chain joins TRBV5-1 and TRBJ2-1; 8 nucleotides agree with TRBD1. The CDR3 runs to 14 residues. The germline V gene has CDR1 SGHRS and CDR2 YFSETQ. V dropped 3 bases and J dropped 5; count of bases not matched to a gene: 4. This chain's CDR3 is CASSWRGQDNEQFF. The CDR3 bases are TGCGCCAGCAGCTGGAGGGGACAGGACAATGAGCAGTTCTTC.

This chain connects TRBV14 to TRBJ2-5; possibly TRBD2 for D (5 bases). Trimming pared 1 base from V and 9 bases from J, leaving 15 bases between. There are 14 residues in the CDR3. CDR1 is SGHDN and CDR2 is FVKESK in the germline V gene. The CDR3 sequence: CASSQVGVGPAQYF. The CDR3 DNA is TGTGCCAGCAGCCAAGTCGGGGTCGGTCCGGCCCAGTACTTC.

The chain recombines TRBV10-3 with TRBJ2-7; TRBD1 aligns across 12 bases. The V gene's germline CDR1 is ENHRY and CDR2 SYGVKD. This CDR3 has 14 amino acids. V dropped 10 bases and J dropped 4; count of bases not matched to a gene: 8. This CDR3 reads CANAPGQGAYEQYF. DNA for the CDR3: TGTGCCAACGCCCCGGGACAGGGGGCTTACGAGCAGTACTTC.

Here the CDR3 DNA reads TGTGCCAGCAGCTTAGAGACAACCAGCCGCTACAATGAGCAGTTCTTC. Its protein is CASSLETTSRYNEQFF. This chain joins TRBV7-2 and TRBJ2-1, with unresolved D. The CDR3 loop spans 16 amino acids. The ends were cut back, 1 base at V and 3 bases at J, with 13 bases in the middle. CDR1 is SGHTA, CDR2 FQGNSA, per germline.

The chain couples TRBV25-1 to TRBJ2-1; TRBD2 matches 10 bases. The germline V gene has CDR1 MGHDK and CDR2 SYGVNS. The CDR3 spans 17 residues. V lost 8 bases, J lost 6 bases, and 16 bases stayed unmatched. The CDR3 protein is CASGDIRGSGRSNEQFF. CDR3 coding DNA: TGTGCCAGCGGGGACATACGGGGTAGCGGGAGGTCCAATGAGCAGTTCTTC.

The chain combines TRBV18 with TRBJ2-7; TRBD2 agrees at 14 bases. Losses at the gene ends were 3 bases for V and 6 bases for J; bases not matched to a gene: 1. The germline CDR1 and CDR2 sequences are KGHSH and LQKENI. This CDR3 region has 14 residues. In DNA form, the CDR3 reads TGTGCCAGCTCACCGGGACTAGCGGGAGTCGAGCAGTACTTC. This sequence encodes CASSPGLAGVEQYF.

V is TRBV11-2 and J is TRBJ2-5; tentatively, D is TRBD1 or TRBD2 (6 bases each). Germline V gives CDR1 SGHAT, CDR2 FQNNGV. The CDR3 consists of 15 residues. Deletions cut 4 bases from V and 5 bases from J, with 17 bases between. This CDR3 reads CASSWTPTRGETQYF. In DNA form, the CDR3 reads TGTGCCAGCAGCTGGACGCCGACTAGGGGGGAGACCCAGTACTTC.

The chain links TRBV10-3 to TRBJ2-3; D gene unclear. Between the trimmed V and J ends, which lost 10 bases and 2 bases, there was a span of 16 bases. Germline V gene data show CDR1 as ENHRY and CDR2 as SYGVKD. The CDR3 is 14 amino acids. CDR3 region: CASQTPMTTDTQYF. CDR3 nucleotide sequence: TGTGCCAGCCAGACACCTATGACCACAGATACGCAGTATTTT.

This clone turned up a few times. The DNA for the CDR3 is TGTGCCAGCAGCCAGGACAGCCGCAATCAGCCCCAGCATTTT. It encodes CASSQDSRNQPQHF. The chain combines TRBV6-5 with TRBJ1-5, with a possible D match to TRBD1 (6 bases). Per the germline V gene, CDR1 is MNHEY and CDR2 is SVGAGI. Trimming removed 6 bases at V and 2 bases at J, with 11 bases between. The CDR3 is 14 residues long.

V is TRBV19 and J is TRBJ2-3, with D tentatively TRBD1 or TRBD2 (5 bases each). Trimming shortened V by 5 bases and J by 4 bases, and 19 bases separated the two germline ends. The CDR3 extends over 16 amino acids. Germline V CDR1 and CDR2: LNHDA, SQIVND (reference sequence). In nucleotides, the CDR3 is TGTGCCAGTAGTCGCAGTTCGGGGCCGCCCCCAGATACGCAGTATTTT. This encodes CASSRSSGPPPDTQYF.

The chain has TRBV14 and TRBJ2-7, with TRBD1 matching over 10 bases. The germline gives CDR1 SGHDN, CDR2 FVKESK. The CDR3 sequence is 14 residues long. V lost 4 bases to trimming and J lost 2 bases; unmatched junction nucleotides: 2. This chain's CDR3 is CASSRGQGTYEQYF. CDR3 nucleotide sequence: TGTGCCAGCAGCCGGGGACAGGGGACCTACGAGCAGTACTTC.

V is TRBV7-2 and J is TRBJ2-1; no reliable D call. V lost 0 bases and J 8 bases, leaving 5 bases between the germline ends. Per the germline V gene, CDR1 is SGHTA and CDR2 is FQGNSA. This CDR3 spans 12 amino acids. For the CDR3, the DNA is TGTGCCAGCAGCTTAGCGCGTGATGAGCAGTTCTTC. Its protein is CASSLARDEQFF.

This chain links TRBV18 with TRBJ2-5, with D uncertain. The germline V and J ends were trimmed by 3 bases and 1 base, with 9 bases remaining between them. This CDR3 spans 14 amino acids. CDR1 and CDR2 (germline): KGHSH, LQKENI. The CDR3 protein is CASSPRRSQETQYF. The CDR3 nucleotides read TGTGCCAGCTCACCTCGGCGGTCCCAAGAGACCCAGTACTTC.